These T cell receptor beta chains were read from a single sample in a study of blood T cell repertoires in COVID-19. Produced via immunoSEQ multiplex PCR; TCRdb's table is partial and in-frame only. Among 100,000 or so clones listed, more than 60% were seen once. Sequenced input: peripheral blood. These receptors were taken from a man aged 70-80 years with active or convalescent COVID-19. The CDR3 runs from the conserved cysteine through the conserved F or W. Fields, in order: clone size, V gene, J gene, D gene, CDR3 DNA, CDR3 protein. A D gene is named only where the DNA matches it firmly. Rows give clone size only sometimes, using once, few, many, or a class for an expanded clone.

clone size: .; V gene: TRBV21-1; J gene: TRBJ1-1; D gene: .; CDR3 DNA: TGTGCCAGCAGCACAAATGGGAATGGGGGGGGAATGAACACTGAAGCTTTCTTT; CDR3 protein: CASSTNGNGGGMNTEAFF
clone size: .; V gene: TRBV5-6; J gene: TRBJ2-3; D gene: TRBD1; CDR3 DNA: TGTGCCAGCAGCGGGAGGACAGGGAGCACAGATACGCAGTATTTT; CDR3 protein: CASSGRTGSTDTQYF
clone size: .; V gene: TRBV18; J gene: TRBJ2-7; D gene: .; CDR3 DNA: TGTGCCAGCTCACCATATGGGAGTTACGAGCAGTACTTC; CDR3 protein: CASSPYGSYEQYF
clone size: .; V gene: TRBV30; J gene: TRBJ2-5; D gene: TRBD2; CDR3 DNA: TGTGCCTCTAGCCGGGGAGGGCAGGGAGAGACCCAGTACTTC; CDR3 protein: CASSRGGQGETQYF
clone size: .; V gene: TRBV7-6; J gene: TRBJ2-7; D gene: .; CDR3 DNA: TGTGCCAGCGGCCCTCGGGACGAGCAGTACTTC; CDR3 protein: CASGPRDEQYF
clone size: .; V gene: TRBV5-4; J gene: TRBJ2-1; D gene: TRBD2; CDR3 DNA: TGTGCCAGCAGCCCGGGGGGGGCTAGCGGATACAATGAGCAGTTCTTC; CDR3 protein: CASSPGGASGYNEQFF
clone size: .; V gene: TRBV3-1/TRBV3-2; J gene: TRBJ1-2; D gene: TRBD1; CDR3 DNA: TGTGCCAGCAGCCAAGAAGGGGGCGGAGGCTACACCTTC; CDR3 protein: CASSQEGGGGYTF
clone size: .; V gene: TRBV11-3; J gene: TRBJ2-5; D gene: .; CDR3 DNA: TGTGCCAGCAGCTTTTCCTCGGAGACCCAGTACTTC; CDR3 protein: CASSFSSETQYF
clone size: .; V gene: TRBV9; J gene: TRBJ2-7; D gene: TRBD2; CDR3 DNA: TGTGCCAGCAGCGCGACTAGCGAGCGGTCCTACGAGCAGTACTTC; CDR3 protein: CASSATSERSYEQYF
clone size: .; V gene: TRBV5-1; J gene: TRBJ2-5; D gene: TRBD1; CDR3 DNA: TGCGCCAGCAGCCACGGACAGGGTGGGGTGGAGACCCAGTACTTC; CDR3 protein: CASSHGQGGVETQYF
clone size: .; V gene: TRBV19; J gene: TRBJ2-2; D gene: TRBD1; CDR3 DNA: TGTGCCAGTAGTATTTCCCGACAGGGCTCGAACACCGGGGAGCTGTTTTTT; CDR3 protein: CASSISRQGSNTGELFF
clone size: few; V gene: TRBV13; J gene: TRBJ1-3; D gene: TRBD1; CDR3 DNA: TGTGCCAGCAGAGATACCACGACGACCGACAGGGACGGAAACACCATATATTTT; CDR3 protein: CASRDTTTTDRDGNTIYF
clone size: .; V gene: TRBV5-5; J gene: TRBJ2-1; D gene: .; CDR3 DNA: TGTGCCAGCAGCTTGGCTGTGGAGCAGTTCTTC; CDR3 protein: CASSLAVEQFF
clone size: .; V gene: TRBV18; J gene: TRBJ1-5; D gene: TRBD1; CDR3 DNA: TGTGCCAGCTCACCCACCGGGACAGGGGGGAATCAGCCCCAGCATTTT; CDR3 protein: CASSPTGTGGNQPQHF
clone size: .; V gene: TRBV11-1; J gene: TRBJ2-3; D gene: TRBD2; CDR3 DNA: TGTGCCAGCAGCTTAGCGCTAATAGCGGGGACAGATACGCAGTATTTT; CDR3 protein: CASSLALIAGTDTQYF
clone size: .; V gene: TRBV6-5; J gene: TRBJ2-7; D gene: TRBD1; CDR3 DNA: TGTGCCAGCAAGGGACAGGGAGGCGAGCAGTACTTC; CDR3 protein: CASKGQGGEQYF
clone size: .; V gene: TRBV28; J gene: TRBJ1-3; D gene: TRBD1; CDR3 DNA: TGTGCCAGCAGCTTGAGGGGGACAGCAAACACCATATATTTT; CDR3 protein: CASSLRGTANTIYF
clone size: .; V gene: TRBV6-5; J gene: TRBJ2-7; D gene: TRBD2; CDR3 DNA: TGTGCCAGCAGTTCTGAGCGGGGGGGCCTGTACGAGCAGTACTTC; CDR3 protein: CASSSERGGLYEQYF
clone size: .; V gene: TRBV18; J gene: TRBJ1-2; D gene: .; CDR3 DNA: TGTGCCAGCTCACTTACAGGGTTCTATGGCTACACCTTC; CDR3 protein: CASSLTGFYGYTF
clone size: few; V gene: TRBV18; J gene: TRBJ2-1; D gene: .; CDR3 DNA: TGTGCCAGCTCACCAAATTGGATGCGGGATGAGCAGTTCTTC; CDR3 protein: CASSPNWMRDEQFF
clone size: .; V gene: TRBV9; J gene: TRBJ2-2; D gene: .; CDR3 DNA: TGTGCCAGCAGCGCCCGACTAGGGGCCGGGGAGCTGTTTTTT; CDR3 protein: CASSARLGAGELFF
clone size: .; V gene: TRBV5-1; J gene: TRBJ2-5; D gene: TRBD2; CDR3 DNA: TGCGCCAGCAGCTTGCTAGCGGGGGCTCCAGAGACCCAGTACTTC; CDR3 protein: CASSLLAGAPETQYF
clone size: .; V gene: TRBV5-6; J gene: TRBJ2-3; D gene: TRBD2; CDR3 DNA: TGTGCCAGCAGCTTGAACGGCGGGAGGGCCGCTACGCAGTATTTT; CDR3 protein: CASSLNGGRAATQYF
clone size: .; V gene: TRBV7-9; J gene: TRBJ1-5; D gene: .; CDR3 DNA: TGTGCCAGCAGCTTAAGAGAAAATCAGCCCCAGCATTTT; CDR3 protein: CASSLRENQPQHF
clone size: .; V gene: TRBV2; J gene: TRBJ1-1; D gene: TRBD1; CDR3 DNA: TGTGCCAGCAGTGCGTATCCGGACAGGGCTTTCTTT; CDR3 protein: CASSAYPDRAFF
clone size: .; V gene: TRBV7-3; J gene: TRBJ1-1; D gene: .; CDR3 DNA: TGTGCCAGCAGCCTCCTGGGGGGGCTGGCGGAAGCTTTCTTT; CDR3 protein: CASSLLGGLAEAFF
clone size: .; V gene: TRBV18; J gene: TRBJ2-7; D gene: .; CDR3 DNA: TGTGCCAGCTCACCGGCCGGGACACTCTACGAGCAGTACTTC; CDR3 protein: CASSPAGTLYEQYF
clone size: .; V gene: TRBV3-1/TRBV3-2; J gene: TRBJ1-3; D gene: TRBD1; CDR3 DNA: TGTGCCAGCAGCCCTACGAGGACAGGTTTCTCTGGAAACACCATATATTTT; CDR3 protein: CASSPTRTGFSGNTIYF
clone size: once; V gene: TRBV5-4; J gene: TRBJ2-7; D gene: TRBD1; CDR3 DNA: TGTGCCAGCAGCTGGCCGGGACAGACCTACGAGCAGTACTTC; CDR3 protein: CASSWPGQTYEQYF
clone size: once; V gene: TRBV11-1; J gene: TRBJ2-1; D gene: TRBD2; CDR3 DNA: TGTGCCAGCAGCCTAATAGCGGGTTCCTACAATGAGCAGTTCTTC; CDR3 protein: CASSLIAGSYNEQFF
clone size: .; V gene: TRBV27; J gene: TRBJ1-2; D gene: TRBD1; CDR3 DNA: TGTGCCAGCAGGGGGACAGACCAATACTATGGCTACACCTTC; CDR3 protein: CASRGTDQYYGYTF
clone size: .; V gene: TRBV9; J gene: TRBJ2-3; D gene: .; CDR3 DNA: TGTGCCAGCAGCGGGCCCCCCACAGATACGCAGTATTTT; CDR3 protein: CASSGPPTDTQYF
clone size: .; V gene: TRBV10-1; J gene: TRBJ1-1; D gene: TRBD1; CDR3 DNA: TGCGCCAGCAGTGAGTCCACAGGGGCGGACACTGAAGCTTTCTTT; CDR3 protein: CASSESTGADTEAFF
clone size: .; V gene: TRBV5-1; J gene: TRBJ2-2; D gene: TRBD1; CDR3 DNA: TGCGCCAGCTGCCGGGACAGGAACACCGGGGAGCTGTTTTTT; CDR3 protein: CASCRDRNTGELFF
clone size: .; V gene: TRBV5-1; J gene: TRBJ1-5; D gene: .; CDR3 DNA: TGCGCCAGCAGCTTGGCTAGGTTGGGAGAGCGGGAGCTATTGCCCCAGCATTTT; CDR3 protein: CASSLARLGERELLPQHF
clone size: .; V gene: TRBV28; J gene: TRBJ1-5; D gene: TRBD1; CDR3 DNA: TGTGCCAGCAGTTTATTCACAGGGGTTGGTCAGCCCCAGCATTTT; CDR3 protein: CASSLFTGVGQPQHF
clone size: .; V gene: TRBV6-5; J gene: TRBJ1-5; D gene: TRBD1; CDR3 DNA: TGTGCCAGCAGGTCGGGACAGGGAGAACAGCCCCAGCATTTT; CDR3 protein: CASRSGQGEQPQHF
clone size: .; V gene: TRBV14; J gene: TRBJ2-5; D gene: .; CDR3 DNA: TGTGCCAGCAGCCAGTGGGACAAAGAGACCCAGTACTTC; CDR3 protein: CASSQWDKETQYF
clone size: few; V gene: TRBV24-1; J gene: TRBJ1-2; D gene: TRBD1; CDR3 DNA: TGTGCCACCAGTGCCCCGGACAGGACCTACTATGGCTACACCTTC; CDR3 protein: CATSAPDRTYYGYTF
clone size: .; V gene: TRBV7-9; J gene: TRBJ1-2; D gene: .; CDR3 DNA: TGTGCCAGCAGCTTGGAGGAGGGAAGAGGGTATGGCTACACCTTC; CDR3 protein: CASSLEEGRGYGYTF
clone size: .; V gene: TRBV5-1; J gene: TRBJ2-7; D gene: .; CDR3 DNA: TGCGCCAGCAGCTCCTGGACAGACTCCTACGAGCAGTACTTC; CDR3 protein: CASSSWTDSYEQYF
clone size: .; V gene: TRBV7-3; J gene: TRBJ2-5; D gene: TRBD2; CDR3 DNA: TGTGCCAGCAGCTTAGGAGCGGGGGCGGAGACCCAGTACTTC; CDR3 protein: CASSLGAGAETQYF